This T cell receptor (beta chain) was retrieved from a study of blood T cell repertoires in COVID-19. Study-wide context: Donors in the United States, Italy and Spain gave samples during acute or convalescent COVID-19. Sample material is recorded as cDNA or gDNA derived from T cells, B-cell-depleted T cells, or PBMCs.

Here immunoSEQ multiplex PCR was the method, and the copy in TCRdb shows in-frame clones only, minus some. The repertoire holds 360,000 or so clones, with roughly 89% as singletons. Trimming removed 4 bases from V and 0 bases from J, with 17 bases in between. Germline CDR1 and CDR2: SGHNT and YYREEE (reference sequence). This CDR3 has 16 residues. Self-reported history from a screening survey and questionnaire set each donor's cohort. The genes are TRBV5-4 and TRBJ2-7, with a possible D match to TRBD2 (5 bases). The sequencing input was PBMCs or T cells enriched from blood (not recorded which). The clonotype comes from a woman aged 25 to 39 who had recovered from COVID-19. The CDR3 nucleotides read TGTGCCAGCAGCCGAATAAATAGCGCCCCCTCCTACGAGCAGTACTTC. Translating it yields CASSRINSAPSYEQYF. The full variable domain, in which reference TRBV5-4 and TRBJ2-7 provide the parts outside the CDR3, is ETGVTQSPTHLIKTRGQQVTLRCSSQSGHNTVSWYQQALGQGPQFIFQYYREEENGRGNFPPRFSGLQFPNYSSELNVNALELDDSALYLCASSRINSAPSYEQYFGPGTRLTVT.